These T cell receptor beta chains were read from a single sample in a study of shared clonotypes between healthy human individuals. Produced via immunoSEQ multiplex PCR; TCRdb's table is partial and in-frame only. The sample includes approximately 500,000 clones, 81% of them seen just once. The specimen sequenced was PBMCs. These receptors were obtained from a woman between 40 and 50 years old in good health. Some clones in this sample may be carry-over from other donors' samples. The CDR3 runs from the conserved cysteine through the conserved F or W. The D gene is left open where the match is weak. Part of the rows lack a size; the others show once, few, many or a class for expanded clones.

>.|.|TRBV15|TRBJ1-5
CATSRDAEGGQPQHF
TGTGCCACCAGCAGAGATGCGGAGGGCGGACAGCCCCAGCATTTT
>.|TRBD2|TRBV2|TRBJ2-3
CASSETGLAGGRSTDTQYF
TGTGCCAGCAGTGAAACCGGACTAGCGGGAGGGCGAAGCACAGATACGCAGTATTTT
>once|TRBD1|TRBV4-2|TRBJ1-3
CASSQDLSTGENTIYF
TGTGCCAGCAGCCAAGATCTCTCCACAGGGGAAAACACCATATATTTT
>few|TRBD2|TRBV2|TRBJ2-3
CASNPTSGTDTQYF
TGTGCCAGCAATCCGACTAGCGGCACAGATACGCAGTATTTT
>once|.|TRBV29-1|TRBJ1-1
CSVDSHTEAFF
TGCAGCGTTGACAGTCACACTGAAGCTTTCTTT
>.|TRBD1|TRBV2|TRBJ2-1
CASSGQGPSYNEQFF
TGTGCCAGCAGTGGACAGGGGCCCTCCTACAATGAGCAGTTCTTC
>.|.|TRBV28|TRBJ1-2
CASGSRQRGYTF
TGTGCCAGCGGAAGTCGGCAGCGAGGCTACACCTTC
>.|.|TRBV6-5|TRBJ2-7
CASSYDHRAYEQYF
TGTGCCAGCAGTTACGACCACCGAGCCTACGAGCAGTACTTC
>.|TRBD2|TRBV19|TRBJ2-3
CASSIGTSNTQYF
TGTGCCAGTAGTATAGGGACTAGCAATACGCAGTATTTT
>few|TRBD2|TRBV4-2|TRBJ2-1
CASSQPGTTNEQFF
TGTGCCAGCAGCCAACCAGGGACTACCAATGAGCAGTTCTTC
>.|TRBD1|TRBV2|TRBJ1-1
CASSDWDRGRAEAFF
TGTGCCAGCAGTGATTGGGACAGGGGGCGCGCTGAAGCTTTCTTT
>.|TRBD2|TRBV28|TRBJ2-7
CASSLLSGRGYEQYF
TGTGCCAGCAGTCTCCTTAGCGGGAGAGGTTACGAGCAGTACTTC
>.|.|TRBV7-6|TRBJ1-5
CASSKGSGRSQPQHF
TGTGCCAGCAGCAAGGGAAGCGGTCGGAGTCAGCCCCAGCATTTT
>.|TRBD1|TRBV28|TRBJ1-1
CASRTGWNTEAFF
TGTGCCAGCAGGACAGGGTGGAACACTGAAGCTTTCTTT
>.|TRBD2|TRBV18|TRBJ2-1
CASSPGAAGAKQGSYNEQFF
TGTGCCAGCTCCCCCGGAGCAGCGGGAGCCAAACAGGGCTCCTACAATGAGCAGTTCTTC
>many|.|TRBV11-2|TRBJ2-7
CASSFFGQTSSYEQYF
TGTGCCAGCAGCTTTTTTGGACAGACGAGCTCCTACGAGCAGTACTTC
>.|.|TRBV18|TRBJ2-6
CASSPEVSGANVLTF
TGTGCCAGCTCACCCGAGGTCTCCGGGGCCAACGTCCTGACTTTC
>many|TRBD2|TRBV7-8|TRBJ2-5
CASSLPGLAASQETQYF
TGTGCCAGCAGCCTACCTGGACTAGCGGCCAGCCAAGAGACCCAGTACTTC
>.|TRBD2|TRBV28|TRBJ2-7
CASSGTSGRPYEQYF
TGTGCCAGCAGCGGTACTAGCGGGAGGCCCTACGAGCAGTACTTC
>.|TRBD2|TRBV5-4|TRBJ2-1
CASSLTSGTPNEQFF
TGTGCCAGCAGCTTGACTAGCGGGACCCCCAATGAGCAGTTCTTC
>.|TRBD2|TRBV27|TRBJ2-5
CASSSRLAGTQYF
TGTGCCAGCAGTTCAAGGCTAGCGGGAACCCAGTACTTC
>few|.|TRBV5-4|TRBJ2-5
CASSPLQSQETQYF
TGTGCCAGCAGCCCGCTCCAATCCCAAGAGACCCAGTACTTC
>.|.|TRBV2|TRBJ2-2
CASSWTESGELFF
TGTGCCAGCAGCTGGACGGAGTCCGGGGAGCTGTTTTTC
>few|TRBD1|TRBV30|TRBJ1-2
CAWAKGTGRSLYGYTF
TGTGCCTGGGCTAAGGGGACAGGTCGCTCCCTCTATGGCTACACCTTC
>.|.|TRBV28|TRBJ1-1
CASNPTRMNTEAFF
TGTGCCAGCAATCCGACAAGGATGAACACTGAAGCTTTCTTT
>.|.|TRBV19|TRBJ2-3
CASSWAVTQYF
TGTGCCAGTAGTTGGGCGGTTACGCAGTATTTT
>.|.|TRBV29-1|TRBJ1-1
CSVHPGTGTEAFF
TGCAGCGTTCATCCAGGGACGGGCACTGAAGCTTTCTTT
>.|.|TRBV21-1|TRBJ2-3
CASSKVGSWVTDTQYF
TGTGCCAGCAGCAAAGTCGGCTCATGGGTCACAGATACGCAGTATTTT
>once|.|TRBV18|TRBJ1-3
CASSPTNSGNTIYF
TGTGCCAGCTCACCTACAAACTCTGGAAACACCATATATTTT
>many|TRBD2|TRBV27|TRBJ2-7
CASILGSGSSYEQYF
TGTGCCAGCATATTGGGTAGCGGGAGCTCCTACGAGCAGTACTTC
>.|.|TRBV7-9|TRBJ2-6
CASTRGHATSGANVLTF
TGTGCCAGCACCCGAGGGCACGCCACCTCTGGGGCCAACGTCCTGACTTTC
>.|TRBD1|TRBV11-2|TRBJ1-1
CASSLVTQGAAFF
TGTGCCAGCAGCTTAGTAACACAGGGGGCGGCTTTCTTT
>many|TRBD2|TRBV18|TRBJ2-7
CASSPGGRGEQYF
TGTGCCAGCTCACCTGGCGGGAGGGGCGAGCAGTACTTC
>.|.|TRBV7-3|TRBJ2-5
CASSLGGNQETQYF
TGTGCCAGCAGCTTAGGGGGGAATCAAGAGACCCAGTACTTC
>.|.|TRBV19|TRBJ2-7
CASSIGAGPYYEQYF
TGTGCCAGTAGTATTGGGGCGGGACCGTACTACGAGCAGTACTTC
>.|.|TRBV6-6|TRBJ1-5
CASSPGTFSNQPQHF
TGTGCCAGCAGCCCCGGGACATTTAGCAATCAGCCCCAGCATTTT
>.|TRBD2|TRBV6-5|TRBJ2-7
CASSYLAGTYEQYF
TGTGCCAGCAGTTACTTAGCGGGTACCTACGAGCAGTACTTC
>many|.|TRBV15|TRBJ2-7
CATSRDEDEQYF
TGTGCCACCAGCAGAGATGAGGACGAGCAGTACTTC
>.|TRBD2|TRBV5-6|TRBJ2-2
CASSYGGLAGGNTGELFF
TGTGCCAGCAGCTATGGTGGCCTAGCGGGGGGCAACACCGGGGAGCTGTTTTTT
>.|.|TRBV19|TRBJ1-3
CASSIVDYSGNTIYF
TGTGCCAGTAGTATAGTCGACTACTCTGGAAACACCATATATTTT
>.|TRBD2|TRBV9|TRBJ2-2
CASSMRGDLGELFF
TGTGCCAGCAGCATGCGGGGGGACCTAGGGGAGCTGTTTTTT
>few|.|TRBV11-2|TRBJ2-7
CASSLQRASYEQYF
TGTGCCAGCAGCTTACAGCGGGCCTCCTACGAGCAGTACTTC
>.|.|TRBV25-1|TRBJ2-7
CASNGKGIDEQYF
TGTGCCAGCAATGGGAAGGGAATTGACGAGCAGTACTTC
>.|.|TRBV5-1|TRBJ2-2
CASSFSGEQTGELFF
TGCGCCAGCAGCTTCTCAGGGGAGCAAACCGGGGAGCTGTTTTTT
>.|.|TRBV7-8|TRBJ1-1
CASRNGGTEAFF
TGTGCCAGCAGGAACGGGGGCACTGAAGCTTTCTTT
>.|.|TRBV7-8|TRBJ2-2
CASSLVYGGLNTGELFF
TGTGCCAGCAGCTTAGTATATGGGGGGTTGAACACCGGGGAGCTGTTTTTT
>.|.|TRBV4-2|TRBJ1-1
CASSHLDRNTEAFF
TGTGCCAGCAGCCATTTGGACAGGAACACTGAAGCTTTCTTT
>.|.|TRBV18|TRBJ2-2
CASSPRNRDSTGELFF
TGTGCCAGCTCACCACGTAACAGGGATAGCACCGGGGAGCTGTTTTTT
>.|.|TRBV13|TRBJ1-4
CASSLLRQPATNEKLFF
TGTGCCAGCAGCTTATTACGACAGCCGGCAACTAATGAAAAACTGTTTTTT
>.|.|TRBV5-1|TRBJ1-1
CASSLALNTEAFF
TGCGCCAGCAGCTTGGCTTTGAACACTGAAGCTTTCTTT
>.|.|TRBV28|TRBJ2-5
CASSPRRGRETQYF
TGTGCCAGCAGTCCCAGGAGGGGGAGAGAGACCCAGTACTTC
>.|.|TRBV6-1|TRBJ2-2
CASSGGGIGPTGELFF
TGTGCCAGCAGTGGCGGCGGGATCGGACCCACCGGGGAGCTGTTTTTT
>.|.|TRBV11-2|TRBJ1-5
CASSSTGSNQPQHF
TGTGCCAGCAGCTCTACAGGTAGCAATCAGCCCCAGCATTTT
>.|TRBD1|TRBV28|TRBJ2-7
CASSRTGPYEQYF
TGTGCCAGCAGTAGGACAGGGCCGTACGAGCAGTACTTC